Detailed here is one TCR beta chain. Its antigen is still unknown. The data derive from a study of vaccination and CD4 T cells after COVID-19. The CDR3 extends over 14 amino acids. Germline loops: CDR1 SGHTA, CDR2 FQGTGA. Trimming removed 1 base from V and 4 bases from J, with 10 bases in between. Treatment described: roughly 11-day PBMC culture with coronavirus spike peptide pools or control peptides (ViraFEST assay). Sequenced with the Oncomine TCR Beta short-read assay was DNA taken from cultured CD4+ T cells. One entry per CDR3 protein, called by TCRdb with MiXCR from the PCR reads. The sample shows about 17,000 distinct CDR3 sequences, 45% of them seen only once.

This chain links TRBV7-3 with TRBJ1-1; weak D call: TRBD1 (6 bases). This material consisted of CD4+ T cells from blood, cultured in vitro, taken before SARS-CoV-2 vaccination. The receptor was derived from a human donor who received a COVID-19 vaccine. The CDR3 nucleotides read TGTGCCAGCAGCTTAATGGGGGCGGCCACTGAAGCTTTCTTT. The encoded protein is CASSLMGAATEAFF.